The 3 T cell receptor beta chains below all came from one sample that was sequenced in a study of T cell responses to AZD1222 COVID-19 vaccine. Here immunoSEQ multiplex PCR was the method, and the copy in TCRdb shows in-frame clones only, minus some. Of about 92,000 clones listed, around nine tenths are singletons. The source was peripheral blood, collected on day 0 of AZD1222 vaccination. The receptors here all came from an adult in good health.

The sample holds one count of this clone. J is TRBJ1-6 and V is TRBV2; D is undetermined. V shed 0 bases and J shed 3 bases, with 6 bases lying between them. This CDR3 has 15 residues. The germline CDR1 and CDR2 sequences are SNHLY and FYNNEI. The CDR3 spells CASSEAGSYNSPLHF. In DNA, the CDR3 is TGTGCCAGCAGTGAAGCAGGGAGCTATAATTCACCCCTCCACTTT.

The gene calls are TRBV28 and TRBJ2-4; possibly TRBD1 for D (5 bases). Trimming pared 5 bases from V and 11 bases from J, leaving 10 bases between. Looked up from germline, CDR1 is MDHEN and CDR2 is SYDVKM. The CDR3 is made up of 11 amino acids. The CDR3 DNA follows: TGTGCCAGCAGTATCACAGGATTTCAGTACTTC. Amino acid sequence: CASSITGFQYF.

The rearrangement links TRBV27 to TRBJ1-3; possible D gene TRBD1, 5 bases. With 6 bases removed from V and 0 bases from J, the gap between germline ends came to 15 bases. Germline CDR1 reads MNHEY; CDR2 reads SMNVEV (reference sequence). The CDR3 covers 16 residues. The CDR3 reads CASSPQAGRSGNTIYF. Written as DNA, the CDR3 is TGTGCCAGCAGCCCACAGGCGGGCCGCTCTGGAAACACCATATATTTT.